This TCR beta chain stems from a study of cytomegalovirus exposure and HLA in healthy donors. The CDR3 consists of 11 residues. Germline CDR1 and CDR2: SNHLY and FYNNEI. V was trimmed by 7 bases and J by 5 bases, leaving 8 bases between them. Only one count was recorded for this clone. The PCR made use of 60 Vbeta and 13 Jbeta primers. The assay was immunoSEQ multiplex PCR, and TCRdb's table has in-frame clones only and misses some. This sample has around 180,000 clones, with less than 90% found just once. The origin of this receptor is a girl under three years old in good health and CMV-seronegative. This chain uses TRBV2 with TRBJ1-1; no definite D call. What was sequenced was PBMCs. The DNA of the CDR3 is TGTGCCAGCACTACGGGGACTGAAGCTTTCTTT. The encoded protein is CASTTGTEAFF.